The entry below gives a single T cell receptor (beta chain) sequence along with its context. Genomic DNA, serving as template, underwent TCR beta VDJ and CDR3 profiling. MiXCR, run by TCRdb on the reads, gives a single entry per CDR3 protein. The sample includes over 40,000 distinct CDR3 sequences, about 78% of them seen just once. This CDR3 spans 14 amino acids. J was trimmed by 1 base and V by 3 bases; bases with no gene match: 2. Looked up from germline, CDR1 is LNHDA and CDR2 is SQIVND (reference sequence). This specimen belongs to a study of CD8+CD57+ T cells in acquired aplastic anemia. This clonotype was sampled from a human donor in good health, serving as a control. The sample was sorted CD4+, CD8+, or CD8+CD57+ T cells (not recorded which) from PBMCs. This chain joins TRBV19 and TRBJ1-1; 7 bases map to TRBD1. The CDR3 is CASSMGQPNTEAFF. The CDR3 DNA reads TGTGCCAGTAGTATGGGACAGCCGAACACTGAAGCTTTCTTT. The complete variable domain, with remaining parts taken from reference TRBV19 and TRBJ1-1, reads DGGITQSPKYLFRKEGQNVTLSCEQNLNHDAMYWYRQDPGQGLRLIYYSQIVNDFQKGDIAEGYSVSREKKESFPLTVTSAQKNPTAFYLCASSMGQPNTEAFFGQGTRLTVV.